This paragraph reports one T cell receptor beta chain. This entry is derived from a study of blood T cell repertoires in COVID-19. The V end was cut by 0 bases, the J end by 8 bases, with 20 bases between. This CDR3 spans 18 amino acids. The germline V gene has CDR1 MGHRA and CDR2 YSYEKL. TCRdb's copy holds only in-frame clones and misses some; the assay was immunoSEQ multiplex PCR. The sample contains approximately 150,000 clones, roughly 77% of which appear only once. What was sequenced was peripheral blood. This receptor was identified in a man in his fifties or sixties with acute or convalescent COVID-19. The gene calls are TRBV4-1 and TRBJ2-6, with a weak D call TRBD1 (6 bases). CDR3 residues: CASSQDPGQPLRTNVLTF. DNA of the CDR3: TGCGCCAGCAGCCAAGACCCCGGACAGCCGCTTAGGACCAACGTCCTGACTTTC.